These 20 T cell receptor beta chains originate from one sample sequenced in a study of OX40 agonist ivuxolimab in advanced cancers. Sequencing was performed with immunoSEQ multiplex PCR; in TCRdb, only in-frame clones are kept and a portion is missing. The data contain about 58,000 clones, 89% of them singletons. The specimen was CD4+ or CD8+ T cells sorted from blood, collected in a trial of the OX40 agonist ivuxolimab. All receptors come from an adult with an advanced solid tumor such as melanoma, head and neck, liver or kidney cancer.

This clone was detected only a few times. The chain carries TRBV11-2 and TRBJ2-7; no firm D call. Germline V gene data show CDR1 as SGHAT and CDR2 as FQNNGV. The V and J ends lost 1 base and 3 bases respectively, with 7 bases between them. The CDR3 consists of 13 residues. CDR3 sequence reads: CASSLVADYEQYF. CDR3 nucleotides: TGTGCCAGCAGCTTAGTCGCGGACTACGAGCAGTACTTC.

This rearrangement joins TRBV7-2 to TRBJ1-1; the match to TRBD1 covers 10 bases. The CDR3 totals 14 residues. The J segment lost 6 bases and the V segment lost 5 bases, leaving 6 bases of the junction unmatched. Germline V lookup: CDR1 SGHTA, CDR2 FQGNSA. CDR3 coding DNA: TGTGCCAGCAGCCCCGGGACAGGGGCATCTGAAGCTTTCTTT. It translates to CASSPGTGASEAFF.

V is TRBV11-2 and J is TRBJ2-2; D is undetermined. The CDR3 is made up of 12 amino acids. V was pared by 4 bases and J by 6 bases, with 6 bases between. Germline V lookup: CDR1 SGHAT, CDR2 FQNNGV. The CDR3 coding sequence is TGTGCCAGCAGCTATCACCCCGGGGAGCTGTTTTTT. Translation: CASSYHPGELFF.

This chain connects TRBV19 to TRBJ2-7; 7 bases map to TRBD1. The ends lost 8 bases at V and 5 bases at J; junction bases unmatched: 6. The CDR3 length is 12 residues. Germline V CDR1 and CDR2: LNHDA, SQIVND (reference sequence). The CDR3 DNA reads TGTGCCAGTTCTGAGGGGGCCGACGAGCAGTACTTC. Translated: CASSEGADEQYF.

The chain has TRBV7-6 and TRBJ1-2; 9 nucleotides agree with TRBD1. The germline V gene encodes CDR1 SGHVS and CDR2 FNYEAQ. V dropped 5 bases and J dropped 6; count of bases not matched to a gene: 10. This CDR3 has 15 amino acids. This CDR3 is CASSLPGQGVDGYTF. CDR3 DNA: TGTGCCAGCAGCCTACCGGGACAGGGTGTTGATGGCTACACCTTC.

This clone is judged medium-sized. This chain connects TRBV29-1 to TRBJ1-5, with 7 bases identical to TRBD1. There are 16 residues in the CDR3. The germline gives CDR1 SQVTM, CDR2 ANQGSEA. V lost 6 bases and J lost 7; bases outside the gene matches: 18. CDR3 in amino acids: CSVPKLTGIEEQPQHF. The CDR3 region has the DNA TGCAGCGTGCCCAAGTTGACAGGGATTGAGGAACAGCCCCAGCATTTT.

The V gene is TRBV2, the J gene TRBJ1-5, with a weak D call TRBD1 (5 bases). This CDR3 region has 14 residues. CDR1 SNHLY and CDR2 FYNNEI come from the germline V gene. Trimming removed 3 bases at V and 2 bases at J, with 8 bases between. DNA of the CDR3: TGTGCCAGCAGTGATTCAGGGCGCAATCAGCCCCAGCATTTT. This sequence encodes CASSDSGRNQPQHF.

To note about this clone: Other DNA variants within this sample encode the same CDR3. The V gene is TRBV4-1, the J gene TRBJ2-7; no definite D call. V shed 2 bases and J shed 5 bases, with 10 bases lying between them. The germline gives CDR1 MGHRA, CDR2 YSYEKL. The CDR3 sequence is 13 residues long. The CDR3, as DNA: TGCGCCAGCAGCCAACCCTTCCGGGACGAGCAGTACTTC. This translates into CASSQPFRDEQYF.

Here the CDR3 DNA reads TGTGCCAGCGGGCAGGGGACTGAAGCTTTCTTT. This encodes CASGQGTEAFF. The chain is built from TRBV6-6 and TRBJ1-1, with D perhaps matching TRBD1 (6 bases). Per germline, CDR1 MNHNY and CDR2 SVGAGI (reference sequence). The CDR3 consists of 11 residues. The V end was cut by 8 bases, the J end by 5 bases, with 9 bases between.

This clone was seen just once. The V call is TRBV29-1, the J call TRBJ2-5; D remains ambiguous. This CDR3 spans 15 amino acids. Trimming shortened V by 0 bases and J by 5 bases, and 16 bases separated the two germline ends. Looked up from germline, CDR1 is SQVTM and CDR2 is ANQGSEA. Written as DNA, the CDR3 is TGCAGCGTTGAAGATCGGAAAACAGCTTGGGAGACCCAGTACTTC. As protein: CSVEDRKTAWETQYF.

The rearrangement joins TRBV7-9 to TRBJ1-1, with D uncertain. CDR3 length: 12 amino acids. Trimming removed 3 bases from V and 4 bases from J, with 6 bases in between. Germline V CDR1 and CDR2: SEHNR, FQNEAQ (reference sequence). The CDR3 sequence is CASSFGVTEAFF. The CDR3 nucleotides read TGTGCCAGCAGCTTTGGGGTCACTGAAGCTTTCTTT.

This chain uses TRBV5-6 with TRBJ2-5; D unclear. V dropped 2 bases and J dropped 5 bases, with 4 bases sitting between them. The CDR3 consists of 11 residues. CDR1 is SGHDT and CDR2 is YYEEEE in the germline V gene. CDR3 sequence: CASSLQETQYF. DNA of the CDR3: TGTGCCAGCAGCTTACAGGAGACCCAGTACTTC.

This chain links TRBV25-1 with TRBJ2-4; D might be TRBD2 (5 bases). CDR3 size: 13 residues. Germline loops: CDR1 MGHDK, CDR2 SYGVNS. Trimming took 4 bases from V and 9 from J, leaving 13 bases between them. The CDR3 reads CASSGGIEGIQYF. The DNA for the CDR3 is TGTGCCAGCAGTGGAGGGATCGAGGGCATTCAGTACTTC.

This chain links TRBV25-1 with TRBJ2-1; TRBD1 might be the D (6 bases). The CDR3 has 15 amino acids. The V end lost 1 base, the J end lost 7 bases, and 14 bases lay between the germline ends. CDR1 and CDR2 from the germline V gene are MGHDK and SYGVNS. DNA for the CDR3: TGTGCCAGCAGTGAATTAGGGGCAGGGGAAAATGAGCAGTTCTTC. Its protein is CASSELGAGENEQFF. The full variable domain, in which reference TRBV25-1 and TRBJ2-1 provide the parts outside the CDR3, is EADIYQTPRYLVIGTGKKITLECSQTMGHDKMYWYQQDPGMELHLIHYSYGVNSTEKGDLSSESTVSRIRTEHFPLTLESARPSHTSQYLCASSELGAGENEQFFGPGTRLTVL.

The chain carries TRBV7-9 and TRBJ1-1, with TRBD1 identical over 10 bases. Germline V gene lookup returns CDR1 SEHNR and CDR2 FQNEAQ (reference sequence). This CDR3 has 15 residues. V lost 2 bases and J lost 5; bases outside the gene matches: 5. The CDR3 is CASSLRRGQGTEAFF. CDR3 nucleotide sequence: TGTGCCAGCAGCTTAAGAAGGGGACAGGGGACTGAAGCTTTCTTT.

The rearrangement links TRBV10-3 to TRBJ2-1; 7 nucleotides align to TRBD1. The CDR3 runs 18 residues. The V segment lost 2 bases and the J segment 0 bases; nucleotides outside the gene matches: 10. Germline loops: CDR1 ENHRY, CDR2 SYGVKD. CDR3 DNA: TGTGCCATCAGTGAGGGACCTAGGGACAGAAACTCCTACAATGAGCAGTTCTTC. This gives the protein CAISEGPRDRNSYNEQFF.

This chain connects TRBV11-3 to TRBJ2-1; 7 bases map to TRBD2. The CDR3 consists of 15 residues. The germline V gene has CDR1 SGHNT and CDR2 YENEEA. The J segment lost 4 bases and the V segment lost 0 bases, leaving 3 bases of the junction unmatched. CDR3 coding DNA: TGTGCCAGCAGCTTAGAGGCTAGCGGTTACAATGAGCAGTTCTTC. Its translation: CASSLEASGYNEQFF. The entire variable domain, with the rest obtained from reference TRBV11-3 and TRBJ2-1, is as follows: EAGVVQSPRYKIIEKKQPVAFWCNPISGHNTLYWYLQNLGQGPELLIRYENEEAVDDSQLPKDRFSAERLKGVDSTLKIQPAELGDSAVYLCASSLEASGYNEQFFGPGTRLTVL.

The rearrangement links TRBV6-5 to TRBJ2-7; D is perhaps TRBD2 (5 bases). The germline V and J ends were trimmed by 5 bases and 5 bases, with 13 bases remaining between them. Germline-derived CDR1 and CDR2 are MNHEY and SVGAGI. The CDR3 totals 13 residues. The CDR3 DNA sequence: TGTGCCAGCAGTCCCGGCGGGCCCCACGAGCAGTACGTC. This encodes CASSPGGPHEQYV.

This chain uses TRBV7-6 with TRBJ1-3, with D perhaps TRBD1 (6 bases). The V gene's germline CDR1 is SGHVS and CDR2 FNYEAQ. The CDR3 covers 15 residues. V lost 5 bases to trimming and J lost 0 bases, with 11 bases between them. The CDR3 is CASSPGDNSGNTIYF. The DNA of the CDR3 is TGTGCCAGCAGCCCGGGGGACAACTCTGGAAACACCATATATTTT. Full variable domain (missing parts from reference TRBV7-6 and TRBJ1-3): GAGVSQSPRYKVTKRGQDVALRCDPISGHVSLYWYRQALGQGPEFLTYFNYEAQQDKSGLPNDRFSAERPEGSISTLTIQRTEQRDSAMYRCASSPGDNSGNTIYFGEGSWLTVV.

V usage is TRBV7-9 and J usage is TRBJ1-1; D uncertain. Germline V lookup: CDR1 SEHNR, CDR2 FQNEAQ (reference sequence). The CDR3 has 13 residues. The V and J ends lost 6 bases and 1 base respectively, with 9 bases between them. CDR3: CASRPPGNTEAFF. In DNA form, the CDR3 reads TGTGCCAGCAGGCCGCCTGGGAACACTGAAGCTTTCTTT.